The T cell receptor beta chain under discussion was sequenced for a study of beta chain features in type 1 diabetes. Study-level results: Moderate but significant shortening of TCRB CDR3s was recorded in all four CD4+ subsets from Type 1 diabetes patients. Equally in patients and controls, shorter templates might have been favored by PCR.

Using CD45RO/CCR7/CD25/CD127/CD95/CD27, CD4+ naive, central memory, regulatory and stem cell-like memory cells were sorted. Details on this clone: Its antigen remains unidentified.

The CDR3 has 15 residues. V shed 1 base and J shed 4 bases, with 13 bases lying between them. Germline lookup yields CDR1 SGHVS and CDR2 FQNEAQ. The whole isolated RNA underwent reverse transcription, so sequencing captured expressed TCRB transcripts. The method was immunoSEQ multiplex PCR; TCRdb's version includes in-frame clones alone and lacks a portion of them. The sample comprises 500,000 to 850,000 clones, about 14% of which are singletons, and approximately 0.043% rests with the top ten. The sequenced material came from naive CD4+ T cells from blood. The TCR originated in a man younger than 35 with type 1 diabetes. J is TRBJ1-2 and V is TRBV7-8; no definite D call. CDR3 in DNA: TGTGCCAGCAGCTTAGTAGGGAGAGGCGCCTATGGCTACACCTTC. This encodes CASSLVGRGAYGYTF.